This passage covers 20 T cell receptor beta chains from one sample sequenced in a study of cytotoxic CD8 clonotypes in ibrutinib-treated CLL. Profiling relied on immunoSEQ multiplex PCR, and the TCRdb table lists in-frame clones only, not all of them. The sample has about 140,000 clones, 85% to 95% seen once. The material sequenced was PBMCs, taken after 12 months of ibrutinib treatment. Receptors originate from a human donor with chronic lymphocytic leukemia.

The CDR3 is CASSVSRSERSSYNEQFF. In DNA form, the CDR3 reads TGTGCCAGCAGCGTAAGTCGGTCGGAGCGGAGTTCCTACAATGAGCAGTTCTTC. The chain employs TRBV9 and TRBJ2-1; D is perhaps TRBD2 (5 bases). The V gene lost 1 base and the J gene lost 1 base, with 18 bases spanning the gap. Germline V gene lookup returns CDR1 SGDLS and CDR2 YYNGEE. There are 18 residues in the CDR3.

The gene calls are TRBV7-9 and TRBJ2-1, with D unresolved. V was pared by 5 bases and J by 9 bases, with 11 bases between. This CDR3 has 12 residues. Germline lookup yields CDR1 SEHNR and CDR2 FQNEAQ (reference sequence). The CDR3 is CASSPGPAEQFF. CDR3 nucleotide sequence: TGTGCCAGCAGCCCGGGCCCGGCTGAGCAGTTCTTC.

The V gene is TRBV5-1, the J gene TRBJ2-7; a possible D gene is TRBD2 (5 bases). Deletions cut 0 bases from V and 6 bases from J, with 16 bases between. Germline loops: CDR1 SGHRS, CDR2 YFSETQ. This CDR3 spans 15 amino acids. The CDR3 nucleotides read TGCGCCAGCAGCTTGGTATATGGGAAAGGGAGCGAGCAGTACTTC. Translating it yields CASSLVYGKGSEQYF.

Only one count was recorded for this clone. V is TRBV30 and J is TRBJ2-7; D unresolved. The ends were cut back, 5 bases at V and 0 bases at J, with 8 bases in the middle. Germline lookup yields CDR1 GTSNPN and CDR2 SVGIG (reference sequence). This CDR3 comprises 12 residues. The CDR3 nucleotides read TGTGCCTGGGGCCGAAGCTCCTACGAGCAGTACTTC. Amino acid sequence: CAWGRSSYEQYF.

The J gene is TRBJ2-1, the V gene TRBV9; the match to TRBD1 covers 9 bases. Germline trimming cut 3 bases from V and 5 bases from J; bases unmatched to any gene: 3. CDR1 SGDLS and CDR2 YYNGEE come from the germline V gene. The CDR3 is 14 residues long. The CDR3 coding sequence is TGTGCCAGCAGCGCATGGGACAGGGACAATGAGCAGTTCTTC. It specifies CASSAWDRDNEQFF.

The CDR3 DNA reads as TGCGCCAGCAGCCAAGTGCAGGGGAGGTACGAGCAGTACTTC. This sequence encodes CASSQVQGRYEQYF. The rearrangement uses TRBV4-1 and TRBJ2-7; D tentatively fits TRBD1 or TRBD2 (6 bases each). CDR1 is MGHRA, CDR2 YSYEKL, per germline. The CDR3 spans 14 residues. Trimming shortened V by 1 base and J by 4 bases, and 11 bases separated the two germline ends.

Points on this clone: One junction end does not reproduce the germline sequence, and a read error may be involved. This chain uses TRBV18 with TRBJ1-4; D might be TRBD1 (6 bases). This CDR3 spans 14 amino acids. Germline V lookup: CDR1 KGHSH, CDR2 LQKENI. The CDR3, as DNA: TGTGCCAGCTCACCTCCCCCGGGGGGCTCAAGGTTGGCTTTT. Residues: CASSPPPGGSRLAF.

V usage is TRBV29-1 and J usage is TRBJ2-1; 9 positions agree with TRBD2. The germline CDR1 and CDR2 sequences are SQVTM and ANQGSEA. After removal of 1 base from V and 2 bases from J, the junction contained 6 bases not matched to a gene. The CDR3 is made up of 16 amino acids. The CDR3 DNA follows: TGCAGCGTTGAAGGGGTAGCGGGAGAAGCCTACAATGAGCAGTTCTTC. Translation gives CSVEGVAGEAYNEQFF.

This clone was seen just once. The chain is built from TRBV10-3 and TRBJ1-2; 8 positions match TRBD1. The V gene end was trimmed by 6 bases and the J gene end by 3 bases; junction bases not matched to a gene: 0. Germline-derived CDR1 and CDR2 are ENHRY and SYGVKD. The CDR3 contains 12 residues. The CDR3 is CAIRTGDYGYTF. DNA of the CDR3: TGTGCCATCAGGACAGGGGACTATGGCTACACCTTC.

This chain uses TRBV19 with TRBJ2-7; D may be TRBD2 (6 bases). Germline V CDR1 and CDR2: LNHDA, SQIVND (reference sequence). This CDR3 has 14 amino acids. V lost 5 bases and J 6 bases, leaving 17 bases between the germline ends. CDR3 loop: CASSPETRLGEQYF. CDR3 nucleotides: TGTGCCAGTAGTCCCGAGACTAGGCTCGGCGAGCAGTACTTC.

This clone was seen only a few times. This chain uses TRBV28 with TRBJ2-7; D not certain. In germline, CDR1 is MDHEN, CDR2 SYDVKM. This CDR3 spans 13 amino acids. V was cut by 5 bases and J by 1 base, with 9 bases left in between. Written as DNA, the CDR3 is TGTGCCAGCAGTCAGCACCCTTCCTACGAGCAGTACTTC. Residues: CASSQHPSYEQYF. Drawing the rest from reference TRBV28 and TRBJ2-7, the complete variable domain is DVKVTQSSRYLVKRTGEKVFLECVQDMDHENMFWYRQDPGLGLRLIYFSYDVKMKEKGDIPEGYSVSREKKERFSLILESASTNQTSMYLCASSQHPSYEQYFGPGTRLTVT.

This clone was found once. The chain has TRBV27 and TRBJ2-7; either TRBD1 or TRBD2 may fit D (6 bases each). The CDR3 sequence is 15 residues long. The V end lost 6 bases, the J end lost 2 bases, and 17 bases lay between the germline ends. Germline V gene sequence: CDR1 MNHEY, CDR2 SMNVEV (reference sequence). CDR3 DNA: TGTGCCAGCAGAGCAGACAGGTGGGGGGCCTACGAGCAGTACTTC. Protein: CASRADRWGAYEQYF.

The CDR3 DNA sequence: TGTGCCTGGAGTGGAACGCGACAGGGAGGAGGTGGCGACTATGGCTACACCTTC. This sequence encodes CAWSGTRQGGGGDYGYTF. The J gene is TRBJ1-2, the V gene TRBV30; 7 positions match TRBD1. CDR3 length: 18 residues. Trimming cost V 1 base and J 3 bases; bases outside gene matches: 17. Germline-derived CDR1 and CDR2 are GTSNPN and SVGIG (reference sequence).

The rearrangement uses TRBV5-1 and TRBJ1-4; 8 nucleotides agree with TRBD1. Germline CDR1 is SGHRS and CDR2 is YFSETQ. Trimming removed 4 bases from V and 11 bases from J; junction bases left unmatched: 10. The CDR3 sequence is 14 residues long. CDR3 in DNA: TGCGCCAGCAGCCGCGGACAGGGCGAGGACAAACTGTTTTTT. It codes for CASSRGQGEDKLFF.

V gene TRBV11-2 combines with J gene TRBJ2-5, with 10 bases lining up with TRBD1. The CDR3 runs to 16 residues. The germline CDR1 and CDR2 sequences are SGHAT and FQNNGV. V was clipped by 6 bases and J by 4 bases; unmatched bases: 11. This CDR3 is CASSPAGTGVTETQYF. The CDR3 DNA sequence: TGTGCCAGCAGTCCCGCGGGGACAGGGGTTACAGAGACCCAGTACTTC.

The genes are TRBV11-3 and TRBJ2-1; 12 bases map to TRBD2. V was pared by 3 bases and J by 7 bases, with 4 bases of the junction left unmatched. The CDR3 has 15 amino acids. Per the germline V gene, CDR1 is SGHNT and CDR2 is YENEEA. The CDR3 region has the DNA TGTGCCAGCAGCTTGCTAGCGGGAGGGCTGAATGAGCAGTTCTTC. Amino acids: CASSLLAGGLNEQFF.

The genes are TRBV29-1 and TRBJ1-1; a possible D gene is TRBD1 (5 bases). This CDR3 region has 14 residues. The germline gives CDR1 SQVTM, CDR2 ANQGSEA. Trimming cost V 5 bases and J 0 bases, with 13 bases left between them. The CDR3 sequence: CSVSIRGMNTEAFF. In DNA, the CDR3 is TGCAGCGTTTCTATCCGGGGCATGAACACTGAAGCTTTCTTT. Together with reference TRBV29-1 and TRBJ1-1, the CDR3 gives the full variable domain: SAVISQKPSRDICQRGTSLTIQCQVDSQVTMMFWYRQQPGQSLTLIATANQGSEATYESGFVIDKFPISRPNLTFSTLTVSNMSPEDSSIYLCSVSIRGMNTEAFFGQGTRLTVV.

The genes are TRBV29-1 and TRBJ2-5; D gene unclear. Germline values: CDR1 SQVTM, CDR2 ANQGSEA. V lost 5 bases, J lost 2 bases, and 12 bases lay in between. The CDR3 is made up of 13 amino acids. Here the CDR3 reads CSVLSGVQETQYF. For the CDR3, the DNA is TGCAGCGTTCTTTCAGGAGTACAAGAGACCCAGTACTTC.

DNA for the CDR3: TGTGCCAGCAGCTTAATACGATCCCCCGAGCAGTACTTC. It codes for CASSLIRSPEQYF. The chain has TRBV11-2 and TRBJ2-7; the D is unclear. CDR3 length: 13 amino acids. Germline CDR1 SGHAT, CDR2 FQNNGV. V was shortened by 2 bases and J by 6 bases, with 11 bases between the two germline ends.

This chain connects TRBV18 to TRBJ2-2; perhaps TRBD2 as D (5 bases). CDR3 size: 15 residues. Trimming took 2 bases from V and 3 from J, leaving 10 bases between them. CDR1 and CDR2 from the germline V gene are KGHSH and LQKENI. CDR3: CASSPNLAHTGELFF. CDR3 sequence (DNA): TGTGCCAGCTCACCAAACCTAGCCCACACCGGGGAGCTGTTTTTT.